Below, one T cell receptor (beta chain) is given with its context. The antigen remains undetermined. There are 15 residues in the CDR3. Trimming took 0 bases from V and 4 from J, leaving 14 bases between them. Germline V lookup: CDR1 SGHNT, CDR2 YYREEE (reference sequence). This entry is derived from a study of T cell repertoires in cytomegalovirus infection. TCRdb independently ran MiXCR on the reads; one entry per CDR3 protein. The sample has around 750,000 distinct CDR3 sequences, approximately 30% seen once. Study results and limitations: CMV-specific TCR beta clonotypes restricted by HLA-C dominated the ex vivo response.

The sequence was obtained from a human donor in good health (CMV status not recorded). Some clones in this sample may be carry-over from other donors' samples. V and J are TRBV5-4 and TRBJ2-7, with D possibly matching TRBD1 (6 bases). Sequenced material: cultured CD8+ T cells from PBMCs, taken from culture after CMV antigen stimulation. The chain's CDR3 is CASSLDPGTSYEQYV. Written as DNA, the CDR3 is TGTGCCAGCAGCTTGGACCCCGGGACAAGTTACGAGCAGTACGTC.